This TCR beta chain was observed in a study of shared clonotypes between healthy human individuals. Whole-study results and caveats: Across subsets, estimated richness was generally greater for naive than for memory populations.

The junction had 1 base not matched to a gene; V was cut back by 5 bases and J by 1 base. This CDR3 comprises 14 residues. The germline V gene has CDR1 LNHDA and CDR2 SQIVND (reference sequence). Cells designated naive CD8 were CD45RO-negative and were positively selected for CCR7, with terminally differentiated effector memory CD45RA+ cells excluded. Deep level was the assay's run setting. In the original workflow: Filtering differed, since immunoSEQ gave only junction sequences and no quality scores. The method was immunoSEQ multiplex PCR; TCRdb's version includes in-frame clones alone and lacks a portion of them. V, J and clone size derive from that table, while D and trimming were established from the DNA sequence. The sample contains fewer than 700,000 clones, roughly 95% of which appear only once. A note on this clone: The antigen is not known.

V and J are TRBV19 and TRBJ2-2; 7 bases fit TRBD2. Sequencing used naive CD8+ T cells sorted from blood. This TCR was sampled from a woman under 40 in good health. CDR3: CASSLAGNTGELFF. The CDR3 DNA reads TGTGCCAGTAGTTTAGCGGGGAACACCGGGGAGCTGTTTTTT.